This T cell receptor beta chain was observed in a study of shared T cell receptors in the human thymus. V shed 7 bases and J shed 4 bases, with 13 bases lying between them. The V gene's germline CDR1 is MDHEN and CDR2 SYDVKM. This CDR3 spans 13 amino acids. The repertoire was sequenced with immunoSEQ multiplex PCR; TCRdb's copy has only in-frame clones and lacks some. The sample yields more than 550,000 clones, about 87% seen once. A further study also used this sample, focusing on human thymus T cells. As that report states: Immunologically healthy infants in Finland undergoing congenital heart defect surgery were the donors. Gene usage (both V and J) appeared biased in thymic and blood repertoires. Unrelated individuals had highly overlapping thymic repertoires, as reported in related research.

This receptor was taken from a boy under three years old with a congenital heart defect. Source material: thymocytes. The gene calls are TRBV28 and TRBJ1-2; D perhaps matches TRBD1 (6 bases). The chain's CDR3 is CASIQLGGYGYTF. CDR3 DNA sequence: TGTGCCAGCATCCAACTAGGGGGCTATGGCTACACCTTC.